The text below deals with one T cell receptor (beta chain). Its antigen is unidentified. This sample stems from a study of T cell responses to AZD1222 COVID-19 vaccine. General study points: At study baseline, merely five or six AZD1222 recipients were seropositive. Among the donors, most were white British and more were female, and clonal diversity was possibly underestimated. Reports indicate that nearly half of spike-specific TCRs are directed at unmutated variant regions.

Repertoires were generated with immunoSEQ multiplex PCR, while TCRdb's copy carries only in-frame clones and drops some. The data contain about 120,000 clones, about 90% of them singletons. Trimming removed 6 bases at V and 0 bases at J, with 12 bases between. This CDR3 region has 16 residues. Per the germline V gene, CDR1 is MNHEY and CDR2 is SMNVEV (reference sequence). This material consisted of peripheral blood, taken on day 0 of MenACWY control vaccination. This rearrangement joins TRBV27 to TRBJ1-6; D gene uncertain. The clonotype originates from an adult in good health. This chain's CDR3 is CASSNRRSSYNSPLHF. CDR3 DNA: TGTGCCAGCAGCAATCGGCGGAGCTCCTATAATTCACCCCTCCACTTT.